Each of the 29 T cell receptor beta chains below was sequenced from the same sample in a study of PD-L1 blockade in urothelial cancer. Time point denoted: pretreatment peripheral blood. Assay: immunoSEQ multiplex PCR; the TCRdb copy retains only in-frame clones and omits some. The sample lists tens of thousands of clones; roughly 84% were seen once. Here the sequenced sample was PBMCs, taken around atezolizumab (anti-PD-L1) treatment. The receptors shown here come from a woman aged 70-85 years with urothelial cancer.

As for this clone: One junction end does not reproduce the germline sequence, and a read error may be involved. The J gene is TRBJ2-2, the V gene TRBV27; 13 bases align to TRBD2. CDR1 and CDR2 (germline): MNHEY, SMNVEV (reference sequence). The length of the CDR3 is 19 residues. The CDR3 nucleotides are TGTGCCAGCAGTTGGGTCCCGGGACTAGCGGGGACGAACATCGGGGAGCTGTTTTTT. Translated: CASSWVPGLAGTNIGELFF.

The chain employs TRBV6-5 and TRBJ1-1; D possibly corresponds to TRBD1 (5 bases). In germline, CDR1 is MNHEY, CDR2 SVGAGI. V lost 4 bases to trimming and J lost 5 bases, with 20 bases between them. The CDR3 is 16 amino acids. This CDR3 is CASSFLPVSGGTEAFF. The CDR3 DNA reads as TGTGCCAGCAGTTTTTTGCCCGTGTCCGGGGGGACTGAAGCTTTCTTT.

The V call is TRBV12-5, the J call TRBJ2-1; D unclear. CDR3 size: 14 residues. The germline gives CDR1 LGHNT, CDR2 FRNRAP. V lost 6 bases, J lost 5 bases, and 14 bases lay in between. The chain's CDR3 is CASGPFGANNEQFF. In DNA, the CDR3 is TGTGCTAGTGGCCCGTTTGGAGCTAACAATGAGCAGTTCTTC.

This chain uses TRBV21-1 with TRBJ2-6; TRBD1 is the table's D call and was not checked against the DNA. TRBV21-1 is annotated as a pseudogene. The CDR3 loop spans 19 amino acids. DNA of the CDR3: TGTGCCAGCAGCAAAGGAGGGACAGGGGGCCCCTCTGGGGCCAACGTCCTGACTTTC. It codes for CASSKGGTGGPSGANVLTF.

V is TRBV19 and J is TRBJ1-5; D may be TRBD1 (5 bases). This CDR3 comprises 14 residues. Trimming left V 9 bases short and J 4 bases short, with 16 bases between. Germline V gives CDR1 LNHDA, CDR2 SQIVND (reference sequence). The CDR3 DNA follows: TGTGCCAGCCGCGGGGGGGTTAGGAATCAGCCCCAGCATTTT. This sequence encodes CASRGGVRNQPQHF.

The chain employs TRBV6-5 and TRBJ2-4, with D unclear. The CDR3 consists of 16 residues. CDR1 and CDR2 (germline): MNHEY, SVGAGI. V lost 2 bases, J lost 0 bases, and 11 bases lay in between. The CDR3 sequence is CASSYLSDLAKNIQYF. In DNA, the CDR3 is TGTGCCAGCAGTTACCTTAGTGACTTAGCCAAAAACATTCAGTACTTC.

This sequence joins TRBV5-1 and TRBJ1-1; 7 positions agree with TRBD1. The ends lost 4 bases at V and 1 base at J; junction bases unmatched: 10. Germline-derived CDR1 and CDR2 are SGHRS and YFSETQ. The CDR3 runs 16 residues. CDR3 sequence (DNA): TGCGCCAGCAGCATCAGGCCAACAGGGGAGAACACTGAAGCTTTCTTT. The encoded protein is CASSIRPTGENTEAFF. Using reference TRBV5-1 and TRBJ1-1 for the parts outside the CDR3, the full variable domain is KAGVTQTPRYLIKTRGQQVTLSCSPISGHRSVSWYQQTPGQGLQFLFEYFSETQRNKGNFPGRFSGRQFSNSRSEMNVSTLELGDSALYLCASSIRPTGENTEAFFGQGTRLTVV.

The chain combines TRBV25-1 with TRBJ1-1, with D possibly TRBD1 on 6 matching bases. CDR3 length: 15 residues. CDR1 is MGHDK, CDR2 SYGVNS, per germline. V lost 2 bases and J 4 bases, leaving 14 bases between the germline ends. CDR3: CASSETDRFRTEAFF. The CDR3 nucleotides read TGTGCCAGCAGTGAAACCGACAGGTTTCGCACTGAAGCTTTCTTT.

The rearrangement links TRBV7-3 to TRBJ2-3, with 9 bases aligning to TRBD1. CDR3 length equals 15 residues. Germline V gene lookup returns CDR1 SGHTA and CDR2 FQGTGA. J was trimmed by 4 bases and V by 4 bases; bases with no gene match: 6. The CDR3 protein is CASSWGQGGSDTQYF. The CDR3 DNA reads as TGTGCCAGCAGCTGGGGACAGGGTGGATCAGATACGCAGTATTTT. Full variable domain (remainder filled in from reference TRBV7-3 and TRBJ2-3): GAGVSQTPSNKVTEKGKYVELRCDPISGHTALYWYRQSLGQGPEFLIYFQGTGAADDSGLPNDRFFAVRPEGSVSTLKIQRTERGDSAVYLCASSWGQGGSDTQYFGPGTRLTVL.

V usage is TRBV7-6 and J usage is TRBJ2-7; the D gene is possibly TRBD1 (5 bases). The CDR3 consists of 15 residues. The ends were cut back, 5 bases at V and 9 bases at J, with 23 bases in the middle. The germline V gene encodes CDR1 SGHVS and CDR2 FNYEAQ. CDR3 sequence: CASSQDDRGLPGQYF. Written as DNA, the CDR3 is TGTGCCAGCAGCCAGGATGATAGGGGCCTACCTGGGCAGTACTTC. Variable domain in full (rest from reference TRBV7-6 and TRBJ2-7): GAGVSQSPRYKVTKRGQDVALRCDPISGHVSLYWYRQALGQGPEFLTYFNYEAQQDKSGLPNDRFSAERPEGSISTLTIQRTEQRDSAMYRCASSQDDRGLPGQYFGPGTRLTVT.

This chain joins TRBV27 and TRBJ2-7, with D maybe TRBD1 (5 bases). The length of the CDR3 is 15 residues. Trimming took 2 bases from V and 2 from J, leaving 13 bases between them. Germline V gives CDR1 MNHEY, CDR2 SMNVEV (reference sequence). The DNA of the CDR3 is TGTGCCAGCAGTTTAGCGGTAGGGGTCGCCTACGAGCAGTACTTC. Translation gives CASSLAVGVAYEQYF.

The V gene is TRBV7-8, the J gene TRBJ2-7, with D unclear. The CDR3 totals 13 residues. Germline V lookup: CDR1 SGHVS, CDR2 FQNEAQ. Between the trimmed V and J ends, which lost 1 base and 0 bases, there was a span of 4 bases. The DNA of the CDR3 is TGTGCCAGCAGCTTAGGGCCCTCCTACGAGCAGTACTTC. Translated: CASSLGPSYEQYF.

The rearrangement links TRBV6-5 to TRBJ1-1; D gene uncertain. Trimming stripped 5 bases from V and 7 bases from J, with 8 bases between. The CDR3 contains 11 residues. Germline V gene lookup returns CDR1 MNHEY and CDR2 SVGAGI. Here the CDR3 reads CASSEYYEAFF. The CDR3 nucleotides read TGTGCCAGCAGTGAATACTATGAAGCTTTCTTT.

The CDR3 protein is CASSLMGLAEETQYF. DNA of the CDR3: TGTGCCAGCAGCCTAATGGGACTAGCGGAAGAGACCCAGTACTTC. The V call is TRBV9, the J call TRBJ2-5, with 11 bases identical to TRBD2. CDR1 and CDR2 (germline): SGDLS, YYNGEE. This CDR3 is 15 amino acids long. V dropped 4 bases and J dropped 3; count of bases not matched to a gene: 5.

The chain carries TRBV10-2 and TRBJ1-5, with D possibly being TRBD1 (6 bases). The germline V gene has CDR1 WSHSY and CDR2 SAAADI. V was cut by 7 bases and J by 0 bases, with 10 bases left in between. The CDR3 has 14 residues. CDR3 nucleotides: TGCGCCAGCAAGGACAGTTATAGCAATCAGCCCCAGCATTTT. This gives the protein CASKDSYSNQPQHF.

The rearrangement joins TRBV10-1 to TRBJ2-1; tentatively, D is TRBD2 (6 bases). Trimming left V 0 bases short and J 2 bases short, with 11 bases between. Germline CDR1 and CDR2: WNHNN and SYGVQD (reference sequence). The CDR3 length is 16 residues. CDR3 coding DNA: TGCGCCAGCAGTGAGTCGCCACTAGCACCCTACAATGAGCAGTTCTTC. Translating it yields CASSESPLAPYNEQFF.

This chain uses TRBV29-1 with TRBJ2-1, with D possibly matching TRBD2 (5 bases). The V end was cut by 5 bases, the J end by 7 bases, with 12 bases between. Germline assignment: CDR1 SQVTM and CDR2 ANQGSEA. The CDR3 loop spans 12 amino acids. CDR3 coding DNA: TGCAGCGTTAGTGGGAGAAGGAATGAGCAGTTCTTC. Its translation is CSVSGRRNEQFF.

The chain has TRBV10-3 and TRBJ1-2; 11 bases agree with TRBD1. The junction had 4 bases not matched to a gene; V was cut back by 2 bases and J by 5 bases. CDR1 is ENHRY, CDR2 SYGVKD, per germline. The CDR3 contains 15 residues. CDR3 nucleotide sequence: TGTGCCATCAGTGAGGGGACAGGGGGAGAATATGGCTACACCTTC. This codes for CAISEGTGGEYGYTF.

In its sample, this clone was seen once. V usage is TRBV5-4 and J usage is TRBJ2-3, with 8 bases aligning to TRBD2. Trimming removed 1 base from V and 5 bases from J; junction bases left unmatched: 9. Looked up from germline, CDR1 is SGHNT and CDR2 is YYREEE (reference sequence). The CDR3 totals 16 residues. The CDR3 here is CASSLNRGGREDTQYF. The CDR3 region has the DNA TGTGCCAGCAGCTTGAACCGCGGGGGGCGCGAAGATACGCAGTATTTT.

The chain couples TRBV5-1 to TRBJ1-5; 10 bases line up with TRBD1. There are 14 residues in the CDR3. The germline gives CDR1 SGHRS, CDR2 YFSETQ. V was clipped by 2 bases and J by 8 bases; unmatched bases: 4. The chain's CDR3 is CASSFGQGGEPQHF. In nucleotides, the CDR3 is TGCGCCAGCAGCTTCGGACAGGGGGGGGAGCCCCAGCATTTT.

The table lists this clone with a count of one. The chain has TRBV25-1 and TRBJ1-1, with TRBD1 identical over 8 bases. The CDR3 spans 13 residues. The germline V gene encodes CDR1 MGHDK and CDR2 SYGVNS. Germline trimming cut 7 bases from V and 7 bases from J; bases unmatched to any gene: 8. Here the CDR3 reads CASMSRGLGEAFF. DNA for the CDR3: TGTGCCAGCATGAGCAGGGGGCTTGGTGAAGCTTTCTTT.

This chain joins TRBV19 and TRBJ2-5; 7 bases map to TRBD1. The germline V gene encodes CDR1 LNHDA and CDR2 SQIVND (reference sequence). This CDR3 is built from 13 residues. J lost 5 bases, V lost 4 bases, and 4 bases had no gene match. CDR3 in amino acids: CASSNRGRETQYF. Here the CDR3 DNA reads TGTGCCAGTAGTAACAGGGGTCGCGAGACCCAGTACTTC. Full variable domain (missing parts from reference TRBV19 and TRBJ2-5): DGGITQSPKYLFRKEGQNVTLSCEQNLNHDAMYWYRQDPGQGLRLIYYSQIVNDFQKGDIAEGYSVSREKKESFPLTVTSAQKNPTAFYLCASSNRGRETQYFGPGTRLLVL.

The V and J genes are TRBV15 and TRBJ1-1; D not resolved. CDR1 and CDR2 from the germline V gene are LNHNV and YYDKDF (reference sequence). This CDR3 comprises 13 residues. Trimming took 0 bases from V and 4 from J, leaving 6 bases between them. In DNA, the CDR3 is TGTGCCACCAGCAGAGATACTCCCACTGAAGCTTTCTTT. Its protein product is CATSRDTPTEAFF.

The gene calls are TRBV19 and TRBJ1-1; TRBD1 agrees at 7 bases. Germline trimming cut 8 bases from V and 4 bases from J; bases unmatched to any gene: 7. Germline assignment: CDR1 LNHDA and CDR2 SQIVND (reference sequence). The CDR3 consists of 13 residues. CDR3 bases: TGTGCCAGTCATTGGGGGACAGCCACTGAAGCTTTCTTT. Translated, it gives CASHWGTATEAFF.

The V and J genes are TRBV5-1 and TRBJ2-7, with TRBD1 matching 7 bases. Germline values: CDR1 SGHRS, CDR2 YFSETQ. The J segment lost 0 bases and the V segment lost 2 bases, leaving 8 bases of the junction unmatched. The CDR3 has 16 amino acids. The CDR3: CASSLIGAGGSYEQYF. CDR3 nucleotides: TGCGCCAGCAGCTTAATTGGGGCAGGGGGCTCCTACGAGCAGTACTTC.

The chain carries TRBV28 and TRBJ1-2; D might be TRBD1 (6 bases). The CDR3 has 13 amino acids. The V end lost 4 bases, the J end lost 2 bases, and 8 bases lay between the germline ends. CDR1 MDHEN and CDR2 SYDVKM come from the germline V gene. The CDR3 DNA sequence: TGTGCCAGCAGTTACGGACAGAACTATGGCTACACCTTC. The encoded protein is CASSYGQNYGYTF.

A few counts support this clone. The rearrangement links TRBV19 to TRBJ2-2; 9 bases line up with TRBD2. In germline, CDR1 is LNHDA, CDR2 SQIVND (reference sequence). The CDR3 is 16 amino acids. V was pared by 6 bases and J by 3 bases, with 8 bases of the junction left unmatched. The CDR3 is CASRESGRPDTGELFF. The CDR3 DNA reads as TGTGCCAGTAGGGAGAGCGGGAGGCCCGACACCGGGGAGCTGTTTTTT.

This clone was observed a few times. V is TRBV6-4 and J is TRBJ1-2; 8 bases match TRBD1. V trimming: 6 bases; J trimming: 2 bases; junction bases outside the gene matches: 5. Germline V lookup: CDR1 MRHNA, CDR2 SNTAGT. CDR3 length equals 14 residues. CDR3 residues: CASRGTGENYGYTF. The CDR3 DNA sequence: TGTGCCAGCAGAGGGACAGGTGAAAACTATGGCTACACCTTC.

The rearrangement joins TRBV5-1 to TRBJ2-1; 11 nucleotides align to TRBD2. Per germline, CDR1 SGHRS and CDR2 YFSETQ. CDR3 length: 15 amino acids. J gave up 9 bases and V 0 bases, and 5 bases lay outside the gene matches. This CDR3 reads CASSLVAGGVTEQFF. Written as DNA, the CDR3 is TGCGCCAGCAGCTTGGTAGCGGGAGGGGTTACTGAGCAGTTCTTC.